These 20 T cell receptor beta chains were all obtained from the same sample, sequenced in a study of tumor-infiltrating lymphocytes in oesophageal squamous cell carcinoma. From the PCR reads, TCRdb called clonotypes with MiXCR, one entry per CDR3 protein. The data hold about 12,000 distinct CDR3 sequences, with 50% to 60% observed a single time. Sequencing was performed on esophageal tumor tissue. The receptors here all came from a female donor with esophageal squamous cell carcinoma.

The J gene is TRBJ2-2, the V gene TRBV7-2; D unclear. V shed 6 bases and J shed 4 bases, with 12 bases lying between them. The CDR3 sequence is 14 residues long. Germline V gives CDR1 SGHTA, CDR2 FQGNSA. As DNA, the CDR3 is TGTGCCAGCAGTCTCGCGACTGCCACCGGGGAGCTGTTTTTT. Translation: CASSLATATGELFF.

This clonotype was detected a few times. The rearrangement links TRBV7-9 to TRBJ2-3; D might be TRBD2 (6 bases). The V gene lost 1 base and the J gene lost 3 bases, with 14 bases spanning the gap. Looked up from germline, CDR1 is SEHNR and CDR2 is FQNEAQ (reference sequence). The CDR3 consists of 16 residues. The DNA for the CDR3 is TGTGCCAGCAGCTTAGGGCGGGGAAGAAGGACAGATACGCAGTATTTT. Protein sequence: CASSLGRGRRTDTQYF.

V is TRBV28 and J is TRBJ2-4; no clear D. The J call may not be correct, given that the DNA end is closer to TRBJ2-7. The germline V gene has CDR1 MDHEN and CDR2 SYDVKM. The CDR3 spans 13 residues. This chain's CDR3 is CASSLVQPYEQYF. The CDR3 DNA reads as TGTGCCAGCAGTTTGGTACAGCCCTACGAGCAGTACTTC.

This clonotype was detected ten times or more. The V gene is TRBV5-1, the J gene TRBJ1-1; maybe TRBD1 (5 bases). CDR1 is SGHRS, CDR2 YFSETQ, per germline. The V gene lost 5 bases and the J gene lost 3 bases, with 14 bases spanning the gap. The CDR3 length is 14 residues. CDR3 nucleotide sequence: TGCGCCAGCAGGTGGGGATCGGGGGACACTGAAGCTTTCTTT. It translates to CASRWGSGDTEAFF.

Comments on this clonotype: Relative to the germline gene, one junction end is altered; a read error may explain this. The V and J genes are TRBV20-1 and TRBJ2-7; 10 nucleotides line up with TRBD1. Germline V gene sequence: CDR1 DFQATT, CDR2 SNEGSKA (reference sequence). The CDR3 loop spans 18 amino acids. DNA of the CDR3: TGCAGTGCTAGTAGCCCGGGACAGGGGACGACCTATAATTCACCCCTCCACTTC. This translates into CSASSPGQGTTYNSPLHF.

The V call is TRBV7-2, the J call TRBJ2-7; 11 bases are a match to TRBD2. The closer fit of TRBJ2-1 to the DNA end suggests the J call may be wrong. This CDR3 comprises 15 residues. CDR1 is SGHTA and CDR2 is FQGNSA in the germline V gene. CDR3 in DNA: TGTGCCAGCAGCTTTATGACTAGCGGGATTAATGAGCAGTTCTTC. As protein: CASSFMTSGINEQFF.

The sample holds a few counts of this clonotype. V is TRBV7-2 and J is TRBJ2-3; 12 bases agree with TRBD2. Germline V gene data show CDR1 as SGHTA and CDR2 as FQGNSA. V lost 5 bases and J lost 5; bases outside the gene matches: 8. The CDR3 consists of 16 residues. CDR3 nucleotide sequence: TGTGCCAGCAGCAAGACTAGCGGGAGAAATGAAGATACGCAGTATTTT. It specifies CASSKTSGRNEDTQYF.

This sequence joins TRBV7-6 and TRBJ2-7; D tentatively fits TRBD1 or TRBD2 (5 bases each). Trimming took 4 bases from V and 6 from J, leaving 10 bases between them. The CDR3 is 12 amino acids. Germline CDR1 reads SGHVS; CDR2 reads FNYEAQ. The CDR3 region has the DNA TGTGCCAGCAGCTCCGGGACGGTCGAGCAGTACTTC. Translation: CASSSGTVEQYF. The full variable domain, its missing parts supplied by reference TRBV7-6 and TRBJ2-7, is GAGVSQSPRYKVTKRGQDVALRCDPISGHVSLYWYRQALGQGPEFLTYFNYEAQQDKSGLPNDRFSAERPEGSISTLTIQRTEQRDSAMYRCASSSGTVEQYFGPGTRLTVT.

J is TRBJ2-1 and V is TRBV12-5, with D possibly being TRBD1 (6 bases). Germline CDR1 and CDR2: LGHNT and FRNRAP. Trimming stripped 2 bases from V and 8 bases from J, with 16 bases between. The CDR3 runs to 15 residues. CDR3 DNA: TGTGCTAGTGGTTTGAACAGGGAAGTTGGGGATGAGCAGTTCTTC. It codes for CASGLNREVGDEQFF.

This clonotype was detected many times. The genes are TRBV7-9 and TRBJ2-1; D ambiguous. Germline CDR1 and CDR2: SEHNR and FQNEAQ (reference sequence). V gave up 1 base and J gave up 9 bases, with 16 bases separating them. This CDR3 comprises 15 residues. The CDR3 coding sequence is TGTGCCAGCAGCTTAGATAGGAGCGTAGCCGCTGAGCAGTTCTTC. Amino acids: CASSLDRSVAAEQFF.

The chain employs TRBV24-1 and TRBJ2-5; 7 nucleotides agree with TRBD2. Gene TRBJ2-1 matches the end of the DNA better, so the J call may be wrong. The CDR3 spans 18 residues. Germline CDR1 KGHDR, CDR2 SFDVKD. This chain's CDR3 is CATSDPNPSGSSYNEQFF. CDR3 bases: TGTGCCACCAGTGATCCCAATCCTAGCGGCAGCTCCTACAATGAGCAGTTCTTC.

There are a few counts of this clonotype. This rearrangement joins TRBV11-1 to TRBJ2-5; possibly TRBD2 for D (6 bases). V lost 0 bases and J lost 11, with 13 bases in between. The CDR3 runs to 13 residues. Germline V gene lookup returns CDR1 SGHAT and CDR2 FQDESV (reference sequence). The CDR3 DNA is TGTGCCAGCAGCTTAGCGCTTGGGACTGAGCAGTACTTC. Amino acids: CASSLALGTEQYF.

This clonotype turned up a few times. The chain is built from TRBV10-3 and TRBJ2-7; TRBD2 is a possible D gene (5 bases). The CDR3 length is 10 residues. Germline V gene data show CDR1 as ENHRY and CDR2 as SYGVKD. Trimming took off 6 bases at V and 11 bases at J, with 11 bases between the two ends. This CDR3 reads CAIRDSWEYF. The DNA of the CDR3 is TGTGCCATCAGGGACTCCTGGGAGTACTTC.

By proportion, this clonotype is large. V is TRBV7-3 and J is TRBJ1-1; no reliable D call. V dropped 3 bases and J dropped 6 bases, with 17 bases sitting between them. CDR3 length equals 15 residues. CDR1 and CDR2 (germline): SGHTA, FQGTGA. The DNA of the CDR3 is TGTGCCAGCAGCTTCTCTTTCAGAAACGAAGCTGAAGCTTTCTTT. It encodes CASSFSFRNEAEAFF.

This chain links TRBV7-8 with TRBJ1-2; D perhaps matches TRBD1 (5 bases). V dropped 1 base and J dropped 6 bases, with 6 bases sitting between them. The CDR3 consists of 12 residues. Germline V gene data show CDR1 as SGHVS and CDR2 as FQNEAQ. The CDR3 reads CASSLVGDGYTF. The CDR3, as DNA: TGTGCCAGCAGCTTAGTGGGGGATGGCTACACCTTC.

As concerns this clonotype: Germline is not matched at one junction end, which may reflect a read error. The chain links TRBV7-6 to TRBJ2-1; TRBD2 matches at 8 bases. The CDR3 loop spans 14 amino acids. Germline V CDR1 and CDR2: SGHVS, FNYEAQ. In DNA, the CDR3 is TGTGCTAGCAGCGAACGGGGGGGTGCCGGGGAGCTGTACTTC. Translating it yields CASSERGGAGELYF.

At least ten counts were recorded for this clonotype. CDR3 bases: TGCGCCAGCAGTGCTATAGCGGGACTACACAATGAGCAGTTCTTC. This sequence encodes CASSAIAGLHNEQFF. The V gene is TRBV10-1, the J gene TRBJ2-1, with 8 nucleotides matching TRBD2. This CDR3 has 15 residues. The germline V gene has CDR1 WNHNN and CDR2 SYGVQD (reference sequence). After removal of 4 bases from V and 5 bases from J, the junction contained 7 bases not matched to a gene.

This clonotype has just one count. V gene TRBV6-6 combines with J gene TRBJ2-7; D is undetermined. V was cut by 6 bases and J by 0 bases, with 15 bases left in between. The length of the CDR3 is 15 residues. Per germline, CDR1 MNHNY and CDR2 SVGAGI (reference sequence). The DNA for the CDR3 is TGTGCCAGCAGCTTCTCGGATCATAGCTCCTACGAGCAGTACTTC. Protein sequence: CASSFSDHSSYEQYF.

This clonotype is judged medium-sized. This sequence joins TRBV24-1 and TRBJ2-1, with D perhaps TRBD2 (5 bases). Germline CDR1 KGHDR, CDR2 SFDVKD. Trimming took 4 bases from V and 9 from J, leaving 15 bases between them. The CDR3 consists of 14 residues. CDR3 nucleotides: TGTGCCACCAGTGAGCGGGCCCCCATGGGTGAGCAGTTCTTC. Its protein product is CATSERAPMGEQFF.

This clonotype was recorded many times. The rearrangement uses TRBV18 and TRBJ2-3; 12 bases align to TRBD2. The CDR3 runs to 16 residues. V shed 1 base and J 1 base; nucleotides not matched to a gene: 0. Per germline, CDR1 KGHSH and CDR2 LQKENI. In nucleotides, the CDR3 is TGTGCCAGCTCACCACGGACTAGCGGGGGCACAGATACGCAGTATTTT. Its protein is CASSPRTSGGTDTQYF.